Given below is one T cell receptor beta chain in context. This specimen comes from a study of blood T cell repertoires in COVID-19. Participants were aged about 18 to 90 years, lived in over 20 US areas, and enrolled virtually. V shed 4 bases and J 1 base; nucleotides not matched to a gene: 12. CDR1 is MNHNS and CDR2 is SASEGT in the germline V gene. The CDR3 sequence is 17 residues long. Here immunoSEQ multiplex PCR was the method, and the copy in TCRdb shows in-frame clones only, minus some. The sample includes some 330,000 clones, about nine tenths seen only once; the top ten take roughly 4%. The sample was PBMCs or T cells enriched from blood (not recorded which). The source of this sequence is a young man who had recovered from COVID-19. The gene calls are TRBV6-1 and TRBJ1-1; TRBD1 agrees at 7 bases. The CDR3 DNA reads TGTGCCAGCAGTGTCGGGACAGCCCAGACGGGGAACACTGAAGCTTTCTTT. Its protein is CASSVGTAQTGNTEAFF.